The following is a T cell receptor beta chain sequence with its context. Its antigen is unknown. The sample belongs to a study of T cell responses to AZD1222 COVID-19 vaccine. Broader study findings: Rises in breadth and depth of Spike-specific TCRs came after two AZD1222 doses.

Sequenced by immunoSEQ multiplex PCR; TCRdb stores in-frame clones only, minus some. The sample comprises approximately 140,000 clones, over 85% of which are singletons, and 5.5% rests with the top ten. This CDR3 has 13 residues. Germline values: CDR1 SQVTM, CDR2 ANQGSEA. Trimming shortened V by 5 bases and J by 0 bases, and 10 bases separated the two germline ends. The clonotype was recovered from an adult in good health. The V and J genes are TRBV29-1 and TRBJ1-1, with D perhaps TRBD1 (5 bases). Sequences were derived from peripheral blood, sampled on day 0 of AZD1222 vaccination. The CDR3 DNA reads TGCAGCGTTAAGGGGAGCATGAACACTGAAGCTTTCTTT. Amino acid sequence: CSVKGSMNTEAFF.